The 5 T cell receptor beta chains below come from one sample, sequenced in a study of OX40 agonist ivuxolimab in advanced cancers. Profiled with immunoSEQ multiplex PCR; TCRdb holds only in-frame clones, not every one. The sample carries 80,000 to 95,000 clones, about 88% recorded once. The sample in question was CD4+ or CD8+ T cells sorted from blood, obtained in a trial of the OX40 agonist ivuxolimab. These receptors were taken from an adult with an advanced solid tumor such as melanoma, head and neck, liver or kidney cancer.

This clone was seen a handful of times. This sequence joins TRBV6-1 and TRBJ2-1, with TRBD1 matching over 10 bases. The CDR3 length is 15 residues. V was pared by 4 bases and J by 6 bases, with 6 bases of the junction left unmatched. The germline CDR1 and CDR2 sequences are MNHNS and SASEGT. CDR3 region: CASSVLRTGGNEQFF. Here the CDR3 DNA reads TGTGCCAGCAGTGTTCTCCGGACAGGGGGCAATGAGCAGTTCTTC.

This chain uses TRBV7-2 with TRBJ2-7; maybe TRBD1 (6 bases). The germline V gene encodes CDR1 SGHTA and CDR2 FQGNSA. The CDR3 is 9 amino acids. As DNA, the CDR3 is TGTCAGGGGACCTACGAGCAGTACTTC. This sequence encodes CQGTYEQYF.

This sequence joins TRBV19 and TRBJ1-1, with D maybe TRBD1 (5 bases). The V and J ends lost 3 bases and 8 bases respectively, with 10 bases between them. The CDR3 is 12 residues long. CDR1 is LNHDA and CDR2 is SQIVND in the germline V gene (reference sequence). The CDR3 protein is CASSIVKGEAFF. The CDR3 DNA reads TGTGCCAGTAGTATCGTTAAGGGGGAAGCTTTCTTT.

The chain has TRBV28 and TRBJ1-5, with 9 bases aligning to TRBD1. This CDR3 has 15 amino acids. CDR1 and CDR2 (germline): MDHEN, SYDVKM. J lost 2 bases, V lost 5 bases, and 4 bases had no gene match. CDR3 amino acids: CASSPRTGGNQPQHF. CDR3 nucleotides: TGTGCCAGCAGTCCAAGGACAGGGGGCAATCAGCCCCAGCATTTT. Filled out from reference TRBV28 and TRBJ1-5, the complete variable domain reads DVKVTQSSRYLVKRTGEKVFLECVQDMDHENMFWYRQDPGLGLRLIYFSYDVKMKEKGDIPEGYSVSREKKERFSLILESASTNQTSMYLCASSPRTGGNQPQHFGDGTRLSIL.

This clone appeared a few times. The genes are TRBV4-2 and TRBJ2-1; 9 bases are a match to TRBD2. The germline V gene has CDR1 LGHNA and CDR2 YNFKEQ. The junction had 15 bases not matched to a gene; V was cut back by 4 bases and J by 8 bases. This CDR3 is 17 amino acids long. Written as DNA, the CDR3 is TGTGCCAGCAGCCTCCCCTCGGGGACTAGCCGGGGGGATGAGCAGTTCTTC. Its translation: CASSLPSGTSRGDEQFF.